This TCR beta chain was sequenced during a study of post-analysis software for immune sequencing data. TCR beta cDNA libraries had unique molecular identifiers. TCRdb independently ran MiXCR on the PCR reads; one entry per CDR3 protein. The table shows 150,000 to 200,000 distinct CDR3 sequences, with roughly 35% occurring only once. This CDR3 is built from 15 residues. Trimming shortened V by 0 bases and J by 2 bases, and 8 bases separated the two germline ends. The J gene is TRBJ2-1, the V gene TRBV12-3 or TRBV12-4; weak D call: TRBD1 (6 bases). The sequencing here drew on blood, taken after autologous hematopoietic stem cell transplantation. This clonotype originated in a girl aged 10 to 17 with multiple sclerosis. The CDR3 region is CASSLAQGPYNEQFF. Written as DNA, the CDR3 is TGTGCCAGCAGTTTAGCCCAGGGGCCCTACAATGAGCAGTTCTTC.